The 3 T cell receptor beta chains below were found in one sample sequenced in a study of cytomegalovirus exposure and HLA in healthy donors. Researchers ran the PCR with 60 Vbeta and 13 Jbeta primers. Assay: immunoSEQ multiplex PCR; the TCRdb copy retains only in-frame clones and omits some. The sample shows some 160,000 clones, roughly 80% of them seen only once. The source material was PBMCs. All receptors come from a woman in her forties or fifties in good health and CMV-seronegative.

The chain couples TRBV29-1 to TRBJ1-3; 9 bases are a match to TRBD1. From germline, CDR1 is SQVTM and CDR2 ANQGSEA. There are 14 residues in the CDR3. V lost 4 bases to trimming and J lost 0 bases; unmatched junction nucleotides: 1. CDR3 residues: CSVVQGASGNTIYF. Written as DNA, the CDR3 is TGCAGCGTTGTACAGGGGGCCTCTGGAAACACCATATATTTT.

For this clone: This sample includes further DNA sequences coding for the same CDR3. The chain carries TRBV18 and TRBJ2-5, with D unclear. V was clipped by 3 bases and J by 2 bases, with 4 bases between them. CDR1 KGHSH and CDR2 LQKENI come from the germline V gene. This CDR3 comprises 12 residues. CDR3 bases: TGTGCCAGCTCACCTAATCAAGAGACCCAGTACTTC. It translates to CASSPNQETQYF. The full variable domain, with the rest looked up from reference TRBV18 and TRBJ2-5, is NAGVMQNPRHLVRRRGQEARLRCSPMKGHSHVYWYRQLPEEGLKFMVYLQKENIIDESGMPKERFSAEFPKEGPSILRIQQVVRGDSAAYFCASSPNQETQYFGPGTRLLVL.

The CDR3 here is CAISFGPLAGGLGQETQYF. The CDR3 DNA is TGTGCCATCAGTTTTGGGCCACTAGCGGGGGGGCTGGGACAAGAGACCCAGTACTTC. The V gene is TRBV10-3, the J gene TRBJ2-5; 13 bases are a match to TRBD2. The ends lost 5 bases at V and 2 bases at J; junction bases unmatched: 14. CDR3 length: 19 amino acids. CDR1 ENHRY and CDR2 SYGVKD come from the germline V gene.